The sequence of this T cell receptor beta chain was determined in a study of T cells after yellow fever vaccination (dated by TCRdb to between 2017 and 2020). With regard to the full study: The SMART-Seq v4 Ultra Low Input RNA kit was used to prepare libraries from fractions with low cell numbers. Bulk PBMC replicates and cell subsets were isolated from blood drawn at multiple timepoints before and after both primary and secondary immunization. Two healthy male donors made up the cohort, one aged 18 to 30 years and the other aged 30 to 40 years. To follow T-cell clones before and after primary and booster YFV17D yellow fever vaccination, bulk TCR alpha and beta repertoires were sequenced over time. The paper as a whole reports these results and caveats: A small share of clonotypes occurred in both CD4 and CD8 compartments, likely arising from convergent recombination. Compared with the primary T-cell response, the secondary T-cell response was weaker but faster, peaking on day 5 rather than day 15. Because abundant contaminating clonotypes from the bulk population could be contained in FACS-sorted repertoires, computational filtering was required. Because the study included only a couple of donors, the extent to which the findings can be generalized is limited. Most clones expanded after primary vaccination (approximately 97% of CD4 and roughly 90% of CD8) were re-detected after the booster, suggesting that broad memory maintenance occurred.

This clonotype was counted at least ten times. Its antigen is unknown. No clone much larger than this one lies a single base away; base qualities are absent. Synthesis of TCR cDNA relied on 5'RACE template switching, a step that introduced a universal primer site along with unique molecular identifiers. Priming for cDNA synthesis came from both the TCR alpha and TCR beta constant segments. Two PCR steps were used to amplify libraries, with sample barcodes and sequencing adapters being added in the second step. Sequencing of libraries was performed on Illumina HiSeq 2500 (2x100 bp) or NovaSeq (2x150 bp). The authors processed their data as follows. MIGEC handled demultiplexing of reads and collapsing into UMI consensus sequences, while MiXCR performed V(D)J alignment. Clonotypes responding to the vaccine were identified with edgeR on replicate PBMC samples, with the criteria of FDR below 0.01 and a log2 fold change above 5 up to day 15. CD4 or CD8 identity was assigned to each bulk clonotype according to whether the clonotype was present at higher abundance in the sequenced CD4 repertoire or the sequenced CD8 repertoire. The raw public data were reprocessed by TCRdb itself: fastp quality trimming at Q25, MiXCR clonotype calling, in-frame beta chains only. Rows merge per CDR3 protein into single entries with the most common DNA and genes. Clone size and V and J calls follow TCRdb, not the original study. Here the sample has 200,000 to 300,000 distinct CDR3 sequences; 6% to 8% occur a single time. The ten largest clones represent 1% to 1.2% of the sample.

Trimming takes 0 bases from V and 8 bases from J, and the germline ends sit 15 bases apart. Per the germline V gene, SGHRS is the CDR1 and YFSETQ is the CDR2. Measured from the cysteine to the phenylalanine, the CDR3 is 15 residues long. The read is trimmed to its CDR3 DNA, 45 bases read in frame from base 1. Interpreted using the paper, the treatment or condition label stands for: live attenuated yellow fever vaccine strain. PBMCs were isolated from peripheral blood using a standard Ficoll-Paque protocol. Dynabeads CD4 and CD8 positive selection kits were used to isolate CD4 and CD8 T-cell fractions. TriZol was used to extract RNA from bulk PBMCs, CD4 and CD8 fractions, and dextramer-positive and dextramer-negative fractions.

The chain joins TRBV5-1 to TRBJ2-1, with the D segment identity uncertain. This specimen consisted of CD4+ T cells sorted from PBMCs, obtained on the day of the yellow fever booster vaccination. The receptor was isolated from a man aged 30-40 years who received the YFV17D yellow fever vaccine. Here the CDR3 is given as CASSLAKAATHEQFF. The DNA reads TGCGCCAGCAGCTTGGCCAAGGCAGCGACCCATGAGCAGTTCTTC.